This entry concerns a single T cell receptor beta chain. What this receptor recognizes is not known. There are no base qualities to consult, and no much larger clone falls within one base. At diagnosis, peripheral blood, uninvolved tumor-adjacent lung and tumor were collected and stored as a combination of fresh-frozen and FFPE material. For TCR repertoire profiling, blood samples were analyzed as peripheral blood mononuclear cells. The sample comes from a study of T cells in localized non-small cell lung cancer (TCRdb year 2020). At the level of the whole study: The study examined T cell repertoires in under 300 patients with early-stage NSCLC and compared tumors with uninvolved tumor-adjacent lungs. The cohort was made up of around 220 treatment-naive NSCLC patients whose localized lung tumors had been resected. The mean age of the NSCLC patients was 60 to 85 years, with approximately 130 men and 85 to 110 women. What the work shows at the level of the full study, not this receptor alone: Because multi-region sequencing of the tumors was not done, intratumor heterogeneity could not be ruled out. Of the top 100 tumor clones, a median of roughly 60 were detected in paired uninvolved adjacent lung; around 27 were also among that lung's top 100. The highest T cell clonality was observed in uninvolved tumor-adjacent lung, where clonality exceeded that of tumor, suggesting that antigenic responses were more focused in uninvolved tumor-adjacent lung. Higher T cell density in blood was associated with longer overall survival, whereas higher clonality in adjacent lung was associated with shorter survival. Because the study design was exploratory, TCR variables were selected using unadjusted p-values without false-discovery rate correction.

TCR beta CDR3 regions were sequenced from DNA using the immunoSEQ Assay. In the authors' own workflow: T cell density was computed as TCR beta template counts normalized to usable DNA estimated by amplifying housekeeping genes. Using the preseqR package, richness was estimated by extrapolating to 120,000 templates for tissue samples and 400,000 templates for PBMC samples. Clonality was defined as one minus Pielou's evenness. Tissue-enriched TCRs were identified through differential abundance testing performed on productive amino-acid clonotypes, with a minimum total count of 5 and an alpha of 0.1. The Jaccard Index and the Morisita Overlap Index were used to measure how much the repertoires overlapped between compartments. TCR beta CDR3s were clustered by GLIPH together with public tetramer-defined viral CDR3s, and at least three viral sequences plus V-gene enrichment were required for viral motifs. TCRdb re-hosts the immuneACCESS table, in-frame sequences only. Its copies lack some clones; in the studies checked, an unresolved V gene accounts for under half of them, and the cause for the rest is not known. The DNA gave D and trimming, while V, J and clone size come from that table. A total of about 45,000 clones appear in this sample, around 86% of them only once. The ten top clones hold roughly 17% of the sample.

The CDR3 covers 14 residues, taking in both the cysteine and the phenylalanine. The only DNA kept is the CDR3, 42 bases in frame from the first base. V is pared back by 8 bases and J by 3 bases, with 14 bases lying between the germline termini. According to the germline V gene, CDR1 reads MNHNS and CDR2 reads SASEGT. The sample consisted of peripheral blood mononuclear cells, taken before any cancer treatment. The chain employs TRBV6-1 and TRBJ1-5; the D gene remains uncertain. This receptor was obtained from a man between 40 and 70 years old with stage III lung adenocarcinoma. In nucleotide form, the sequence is TGTGCCAGCGCCACGGGAGTCTTCAATCAGCCCCAGCATTTT. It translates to CASATGVFNQPQHF.